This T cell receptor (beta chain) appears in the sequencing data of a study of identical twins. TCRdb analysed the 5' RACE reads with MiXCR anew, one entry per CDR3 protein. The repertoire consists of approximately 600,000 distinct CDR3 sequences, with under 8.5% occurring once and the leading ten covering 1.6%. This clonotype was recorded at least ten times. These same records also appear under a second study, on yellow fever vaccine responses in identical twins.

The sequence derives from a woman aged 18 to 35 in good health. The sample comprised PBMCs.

CDR3 DNA: TGCGCCAGCAGCTTGGCGGGGGGAGTAAAATACAATGAGCAGTTCTTC. It codes for CASSLAGGVKYNEQFF. The J gene is TRBJ2-1, the V gene TRBV5-1; TRBD2 aligns across 7 bases. CDR3 length: 16 residues. V trimming: 0 bases; J trimming: 4 bases; junction bases outside the gene matches: 7. CDR1 and CDR2 from the germline V gene are SGHRS and YFSETQ.